The present T cell receptor (beta chain) was sequenced within a study of PD-L1 blockade in urothelial cancer. About the study: Patients began atezolizumab, 1,200 mg intravenously every 3 weeks, in the mid-2010s. Typically, measured as a median, blood samples had over 120,000 T cells.

Study findings and constraints: Durable-benefit patients showed greater tumor-associated blood clone expansion at 3 weeks.

In germline, CDR1 is SGHRS, CDR2 YFSETQ. After removal of 0 bases from V and 1 base from J, the junction contained 1 base not matched to a gene. The CDR3 is made up of 16 amino acids. In the case of this clone: Its cognate antigen is unknown.

Synthetically made TCR analog templates were put into each PCR as spikes. Generated by immunoSEQ multiplex PCR, the TCRdb table keeps only in-frame clones and is missing some. The repertoire holds about 71,000 clones, roughly 89% seen once, with 3.4% in the top ten. Material: PBMCs, obtained around atezolizumab (anti-PD-L1) treatment. The TCR originated in a man aged 60 to 75 with urothelial cancer. This chain connects TRBV5-1 to TRBJ2-2; 9 bases fit TRBD1. CDR3 DNA sequence: TGCGCCAGCAGCTTGGAGGGACAGGGGAACACCGGGGAGCTGTTTTTT. This codes for CASSLEGQGNTGELFF.